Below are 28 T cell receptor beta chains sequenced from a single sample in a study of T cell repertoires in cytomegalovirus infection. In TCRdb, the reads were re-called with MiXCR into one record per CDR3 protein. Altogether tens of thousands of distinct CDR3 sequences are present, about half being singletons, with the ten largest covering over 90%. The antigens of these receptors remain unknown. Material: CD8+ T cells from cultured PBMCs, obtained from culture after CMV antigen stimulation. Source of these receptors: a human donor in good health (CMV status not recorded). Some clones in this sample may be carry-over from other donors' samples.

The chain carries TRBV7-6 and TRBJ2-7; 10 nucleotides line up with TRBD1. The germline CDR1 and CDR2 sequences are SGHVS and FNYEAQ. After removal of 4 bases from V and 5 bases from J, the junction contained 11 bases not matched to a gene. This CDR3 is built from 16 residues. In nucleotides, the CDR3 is TGTGCCAGCAGCTCGCCCCGCGGGACAGGGGATCACGAGCAGTACTTC. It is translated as CASSSPRGTGDHEQYF.

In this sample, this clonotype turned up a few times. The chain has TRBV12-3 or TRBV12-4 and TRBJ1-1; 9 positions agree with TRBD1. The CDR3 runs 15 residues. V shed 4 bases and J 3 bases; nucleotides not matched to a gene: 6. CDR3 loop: CASSSSGTGYTEAFF. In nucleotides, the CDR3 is TGTGCCAGCAGTTCCTCCGGGACAGGGTACACTGAAGCTTTCTTT.

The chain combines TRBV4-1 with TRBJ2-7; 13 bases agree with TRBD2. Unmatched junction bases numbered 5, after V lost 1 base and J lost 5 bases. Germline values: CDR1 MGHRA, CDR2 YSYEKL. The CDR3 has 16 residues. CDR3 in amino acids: CASSQALLAGGNEQYF. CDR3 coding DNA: TGCGCCAGCAGCCAAGCCCTACTAGCGGGAGGGAACGAGCAGTACTTC.

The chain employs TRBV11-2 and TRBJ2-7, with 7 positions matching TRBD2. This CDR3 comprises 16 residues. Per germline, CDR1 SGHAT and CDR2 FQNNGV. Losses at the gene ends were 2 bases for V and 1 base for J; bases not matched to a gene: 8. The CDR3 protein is CASSLSHSGSSYEQYF. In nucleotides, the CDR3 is TGTGCCAGCAGCTTATCCCATAGCGGGTCGTCCTACGAGCAGTACTTC.

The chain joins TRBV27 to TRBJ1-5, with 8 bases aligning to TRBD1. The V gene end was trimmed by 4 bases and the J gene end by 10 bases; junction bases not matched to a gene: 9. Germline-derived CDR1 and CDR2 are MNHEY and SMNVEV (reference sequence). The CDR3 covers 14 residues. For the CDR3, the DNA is TGTGCCAGCAGTTCCCGGACAGGGTGGCATCCCCAGCATTTT. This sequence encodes CASSSRTGWHPQHF.

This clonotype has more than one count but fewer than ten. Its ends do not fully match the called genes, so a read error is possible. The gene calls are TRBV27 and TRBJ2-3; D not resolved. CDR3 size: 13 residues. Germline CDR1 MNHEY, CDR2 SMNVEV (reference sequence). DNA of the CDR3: TGTGCCAGCAGCTTATTGGGCACAGATACGCAGTATTTT. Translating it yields CASSLLGTDTQYF.

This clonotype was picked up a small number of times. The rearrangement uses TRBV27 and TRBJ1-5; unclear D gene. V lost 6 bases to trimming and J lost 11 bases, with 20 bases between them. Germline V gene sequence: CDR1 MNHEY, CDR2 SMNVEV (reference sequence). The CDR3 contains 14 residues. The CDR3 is CASSHTFGSSAQHF. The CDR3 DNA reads TGTGCCAGCAGCCACACCTTCGGGTCCTCAGCCCAGCATTTT.

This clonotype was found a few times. The CDR3 region is CASSLIKQGQETQYF. The CDR3 DNA follows: TGTGCCAGCAGCTTAATAAAGCAGGGCCAAGAGACCCAGTACTTC. This chain joins TRBV7-6 and TRBJ2-5, with TRBD1 as a possible D gene (5 bases). CDR1 SGHVS and CDR2 FNYEAQ come from the germline V gene. The germline V and J ends were trimmed by 2 bases and 1 base, with 11 bases remaining between them. CDR3 size: 15 residues.

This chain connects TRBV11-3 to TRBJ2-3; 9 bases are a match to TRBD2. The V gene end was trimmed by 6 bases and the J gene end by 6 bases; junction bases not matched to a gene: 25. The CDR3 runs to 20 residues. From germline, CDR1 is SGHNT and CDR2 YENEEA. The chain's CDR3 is CASSSPTDMSGGFEMDTQYF. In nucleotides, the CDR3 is TGTGCCAGCAGTTCACCTACGGACATGAGCGGGGGGTTCGAAATGGATACGCAGTATTTT.

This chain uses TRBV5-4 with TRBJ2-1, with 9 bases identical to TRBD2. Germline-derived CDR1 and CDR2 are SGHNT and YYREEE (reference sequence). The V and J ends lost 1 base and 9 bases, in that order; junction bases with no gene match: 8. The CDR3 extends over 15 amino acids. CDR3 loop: CASSLRIAGVAEQFF. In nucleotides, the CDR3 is TGTGCCAGCAGCTTGAGGATAGCGGGAGTAGCTGAGCAGTTCTTC.

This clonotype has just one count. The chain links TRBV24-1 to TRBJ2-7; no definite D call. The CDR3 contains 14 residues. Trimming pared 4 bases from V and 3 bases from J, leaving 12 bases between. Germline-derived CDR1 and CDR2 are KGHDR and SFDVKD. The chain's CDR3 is CATSEAGPFYEQYF. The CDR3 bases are TGTGCCACCAGTGAGGCCGGGCCCTTCTACGAGCAGTACTTC.

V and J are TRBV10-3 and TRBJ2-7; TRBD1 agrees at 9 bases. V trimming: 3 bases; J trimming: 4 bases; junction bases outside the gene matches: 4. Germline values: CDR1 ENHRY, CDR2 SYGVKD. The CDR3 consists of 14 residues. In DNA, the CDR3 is TGTGCCATCAGTGATCCTGGACAGGGGTACGAGCAGTACTTC. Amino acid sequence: CAISDPGQGYEQYF.

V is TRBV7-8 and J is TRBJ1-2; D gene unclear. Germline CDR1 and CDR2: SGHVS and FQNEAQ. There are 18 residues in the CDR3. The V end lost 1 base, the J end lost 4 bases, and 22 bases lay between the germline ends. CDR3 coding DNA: TGTGCCAGCAGCTTAGAGGTCTCGGGAGCCAATCTTCCCTATGGCTACACCTTC. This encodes CASSLEVSGANLPYGYTF.

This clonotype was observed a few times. This CDR3 is CASGSGSTITGELFF. The DNA of the CDR3 is TGTGCCAGCGGTTCCGGCAGTACAATCACCGGGGAGCTGTTTTTT. This chain joins TRBV11-1 and TRBJ2-2, with D unresolved. The germline CDR1 and CDR2 sequences are SGHAT and FQDESV (reference sequence). This CDR3 has 15 amino acids. Trimming stripped 8 bases from V and 4 bases from J, with 17 bases between. The variable domain in full, completed from reference TRBV11-1 and TRBJ2-2, reads EAEVAQSPRYKITEKSQAVAFWCDPISGHATLYWYRQILGQGPELLVQFQDESVVDDSQLPKDRFSAERLKGVDSTLKIQPAELGDSAMYLCASGSGSTITGELFFGEGSRLTVL.

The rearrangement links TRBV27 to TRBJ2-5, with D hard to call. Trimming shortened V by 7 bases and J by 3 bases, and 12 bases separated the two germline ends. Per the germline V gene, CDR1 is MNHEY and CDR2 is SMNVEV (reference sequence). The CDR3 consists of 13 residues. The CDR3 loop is CASTRRGEETQYF. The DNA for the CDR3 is TGTGCCAGCACCCGCCGAGGAGAAGAGACCCAGTACTTC.

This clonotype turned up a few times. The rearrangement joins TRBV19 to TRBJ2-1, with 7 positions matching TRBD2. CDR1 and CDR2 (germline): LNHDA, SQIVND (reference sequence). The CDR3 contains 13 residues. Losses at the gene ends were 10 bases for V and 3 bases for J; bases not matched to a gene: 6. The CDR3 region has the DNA TGTGCCACCAATGGGGGGGGCTACAATGAGCAGTTCTTC. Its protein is CATNGGGYNEQFF.

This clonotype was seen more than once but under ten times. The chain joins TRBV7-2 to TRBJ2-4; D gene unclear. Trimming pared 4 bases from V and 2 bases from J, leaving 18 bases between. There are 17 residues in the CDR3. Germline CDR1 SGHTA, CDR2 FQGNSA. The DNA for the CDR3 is TGTGCCAGCAGCTCCACGACTGGGGTCTATACCAAAAACATTCAGTACTTC. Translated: CASSSTTGVYTKNIQYF. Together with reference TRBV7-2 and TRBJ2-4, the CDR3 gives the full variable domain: GAGVSQSPSNKVTEKGKDVELRCDPISGHTALYWYRQSLGQGLEFLIYFQGNSAPDKSGLPSDRFSAERTGGSVSTLTIQRTQQEDSAVYLCASSSTTGVYTKNIQYFGAGTRLSVL.

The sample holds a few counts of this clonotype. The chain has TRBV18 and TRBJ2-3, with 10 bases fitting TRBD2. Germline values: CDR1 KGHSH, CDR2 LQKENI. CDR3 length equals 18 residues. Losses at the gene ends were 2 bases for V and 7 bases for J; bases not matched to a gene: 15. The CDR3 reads CASSPTFRLAGVNYTQYF. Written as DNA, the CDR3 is TGTGCCAGCTCACCAACTTTCCGACTAGCGGGCGTCAATTATACGCAGTATTTT.

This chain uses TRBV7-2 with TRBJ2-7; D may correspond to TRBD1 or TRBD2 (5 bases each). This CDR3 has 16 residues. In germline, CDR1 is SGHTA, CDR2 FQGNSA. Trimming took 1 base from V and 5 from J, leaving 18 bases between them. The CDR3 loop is CASSLGTRVYGDEQYF. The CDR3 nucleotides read TGTGCCAGCAGCTTAGGAACCAGGGTCTACGGGGACGAGCAGTACTTC.

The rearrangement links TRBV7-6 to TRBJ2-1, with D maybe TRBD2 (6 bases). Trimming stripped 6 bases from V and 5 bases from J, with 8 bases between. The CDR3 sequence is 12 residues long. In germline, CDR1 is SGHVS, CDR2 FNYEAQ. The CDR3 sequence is CASRGEDNEQFF. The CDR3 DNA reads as TGTGCCAGCAGGGGGGAGGACAATGAGCAGTTCTTC.

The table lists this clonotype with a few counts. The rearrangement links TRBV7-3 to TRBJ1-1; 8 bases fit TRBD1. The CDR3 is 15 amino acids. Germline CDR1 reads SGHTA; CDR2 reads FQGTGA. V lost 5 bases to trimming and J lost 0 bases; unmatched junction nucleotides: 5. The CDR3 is CASSDRGRLNTEAFF. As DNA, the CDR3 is TGTGCCAGCAGCGACAGGGGCCGCCTGAACACTGAAGCTTTCTTT.

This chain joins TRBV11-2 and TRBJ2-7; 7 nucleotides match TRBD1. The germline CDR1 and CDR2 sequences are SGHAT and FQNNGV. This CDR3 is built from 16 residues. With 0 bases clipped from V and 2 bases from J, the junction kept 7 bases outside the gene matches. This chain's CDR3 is CASSLDRGLPPYEQYF. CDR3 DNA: TGTGCCAGCAGCTTAGACAGGGGGTTGCCTCCCTACGAGCAGTACTTC.

The CDR3 bases are TGTGCCAGCAGCCAGACTAGCGGGAAGAATGAGCAGTTCTTC. It specifies CASSQTSGKNEQFF. The V call is TRBV7-8, the J call TRBJ2-1; 11 positions match TRBD2. CDR1 and CDR2 from the germline V gene are SGHVS and FQNEAQ. The trim removed 5 bases at V and 7 bases at J, leaving 4 bases unmatched. The CDR3 runs 14 residues.

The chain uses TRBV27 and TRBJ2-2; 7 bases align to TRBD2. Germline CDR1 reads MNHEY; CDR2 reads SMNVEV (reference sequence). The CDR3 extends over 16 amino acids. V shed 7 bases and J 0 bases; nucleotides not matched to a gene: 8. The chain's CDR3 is CASTPQRGANTGELFF. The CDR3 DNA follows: TGTGCCAGCACTCCCCAACGGGGGGCGAACACCGGGGAGCTGTTTTTT.

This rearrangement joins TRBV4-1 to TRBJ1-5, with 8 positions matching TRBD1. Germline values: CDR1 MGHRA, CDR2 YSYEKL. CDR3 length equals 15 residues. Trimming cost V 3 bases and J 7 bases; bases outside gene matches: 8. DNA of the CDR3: TGCGCCAGCAGCCAGAACGTTGACAGGGGACAGCCCCAGCATTTT. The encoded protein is CASSQNVDRGQPQHF.

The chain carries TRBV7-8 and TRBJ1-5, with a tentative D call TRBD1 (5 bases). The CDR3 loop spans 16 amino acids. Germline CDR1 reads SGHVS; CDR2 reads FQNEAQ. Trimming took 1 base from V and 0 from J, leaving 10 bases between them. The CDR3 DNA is TGTGCCAGCAGCTTAGAAGGGGCAAGTAGCAATCAGCCCCAGCATTTT. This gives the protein CASSLEGASSNQPQHF.

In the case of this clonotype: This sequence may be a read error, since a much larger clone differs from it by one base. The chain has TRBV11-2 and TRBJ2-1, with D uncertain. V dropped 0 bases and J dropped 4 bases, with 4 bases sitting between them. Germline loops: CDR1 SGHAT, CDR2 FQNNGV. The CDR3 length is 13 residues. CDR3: CASSLEDYNEQFF. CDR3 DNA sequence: TGTGCCAGCAGCTTAGAGGATTACAATGAGCAGTTCTTC.

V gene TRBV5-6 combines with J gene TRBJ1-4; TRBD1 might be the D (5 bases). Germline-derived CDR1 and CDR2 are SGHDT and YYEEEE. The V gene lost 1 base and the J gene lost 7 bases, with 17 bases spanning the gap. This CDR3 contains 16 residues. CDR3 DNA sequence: TGTGCCAGCAGCTTGCCCAGGGCGGACGAGGGTGAAAAACTGTTTTTT. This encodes CASSLPRADEGEKLFF.